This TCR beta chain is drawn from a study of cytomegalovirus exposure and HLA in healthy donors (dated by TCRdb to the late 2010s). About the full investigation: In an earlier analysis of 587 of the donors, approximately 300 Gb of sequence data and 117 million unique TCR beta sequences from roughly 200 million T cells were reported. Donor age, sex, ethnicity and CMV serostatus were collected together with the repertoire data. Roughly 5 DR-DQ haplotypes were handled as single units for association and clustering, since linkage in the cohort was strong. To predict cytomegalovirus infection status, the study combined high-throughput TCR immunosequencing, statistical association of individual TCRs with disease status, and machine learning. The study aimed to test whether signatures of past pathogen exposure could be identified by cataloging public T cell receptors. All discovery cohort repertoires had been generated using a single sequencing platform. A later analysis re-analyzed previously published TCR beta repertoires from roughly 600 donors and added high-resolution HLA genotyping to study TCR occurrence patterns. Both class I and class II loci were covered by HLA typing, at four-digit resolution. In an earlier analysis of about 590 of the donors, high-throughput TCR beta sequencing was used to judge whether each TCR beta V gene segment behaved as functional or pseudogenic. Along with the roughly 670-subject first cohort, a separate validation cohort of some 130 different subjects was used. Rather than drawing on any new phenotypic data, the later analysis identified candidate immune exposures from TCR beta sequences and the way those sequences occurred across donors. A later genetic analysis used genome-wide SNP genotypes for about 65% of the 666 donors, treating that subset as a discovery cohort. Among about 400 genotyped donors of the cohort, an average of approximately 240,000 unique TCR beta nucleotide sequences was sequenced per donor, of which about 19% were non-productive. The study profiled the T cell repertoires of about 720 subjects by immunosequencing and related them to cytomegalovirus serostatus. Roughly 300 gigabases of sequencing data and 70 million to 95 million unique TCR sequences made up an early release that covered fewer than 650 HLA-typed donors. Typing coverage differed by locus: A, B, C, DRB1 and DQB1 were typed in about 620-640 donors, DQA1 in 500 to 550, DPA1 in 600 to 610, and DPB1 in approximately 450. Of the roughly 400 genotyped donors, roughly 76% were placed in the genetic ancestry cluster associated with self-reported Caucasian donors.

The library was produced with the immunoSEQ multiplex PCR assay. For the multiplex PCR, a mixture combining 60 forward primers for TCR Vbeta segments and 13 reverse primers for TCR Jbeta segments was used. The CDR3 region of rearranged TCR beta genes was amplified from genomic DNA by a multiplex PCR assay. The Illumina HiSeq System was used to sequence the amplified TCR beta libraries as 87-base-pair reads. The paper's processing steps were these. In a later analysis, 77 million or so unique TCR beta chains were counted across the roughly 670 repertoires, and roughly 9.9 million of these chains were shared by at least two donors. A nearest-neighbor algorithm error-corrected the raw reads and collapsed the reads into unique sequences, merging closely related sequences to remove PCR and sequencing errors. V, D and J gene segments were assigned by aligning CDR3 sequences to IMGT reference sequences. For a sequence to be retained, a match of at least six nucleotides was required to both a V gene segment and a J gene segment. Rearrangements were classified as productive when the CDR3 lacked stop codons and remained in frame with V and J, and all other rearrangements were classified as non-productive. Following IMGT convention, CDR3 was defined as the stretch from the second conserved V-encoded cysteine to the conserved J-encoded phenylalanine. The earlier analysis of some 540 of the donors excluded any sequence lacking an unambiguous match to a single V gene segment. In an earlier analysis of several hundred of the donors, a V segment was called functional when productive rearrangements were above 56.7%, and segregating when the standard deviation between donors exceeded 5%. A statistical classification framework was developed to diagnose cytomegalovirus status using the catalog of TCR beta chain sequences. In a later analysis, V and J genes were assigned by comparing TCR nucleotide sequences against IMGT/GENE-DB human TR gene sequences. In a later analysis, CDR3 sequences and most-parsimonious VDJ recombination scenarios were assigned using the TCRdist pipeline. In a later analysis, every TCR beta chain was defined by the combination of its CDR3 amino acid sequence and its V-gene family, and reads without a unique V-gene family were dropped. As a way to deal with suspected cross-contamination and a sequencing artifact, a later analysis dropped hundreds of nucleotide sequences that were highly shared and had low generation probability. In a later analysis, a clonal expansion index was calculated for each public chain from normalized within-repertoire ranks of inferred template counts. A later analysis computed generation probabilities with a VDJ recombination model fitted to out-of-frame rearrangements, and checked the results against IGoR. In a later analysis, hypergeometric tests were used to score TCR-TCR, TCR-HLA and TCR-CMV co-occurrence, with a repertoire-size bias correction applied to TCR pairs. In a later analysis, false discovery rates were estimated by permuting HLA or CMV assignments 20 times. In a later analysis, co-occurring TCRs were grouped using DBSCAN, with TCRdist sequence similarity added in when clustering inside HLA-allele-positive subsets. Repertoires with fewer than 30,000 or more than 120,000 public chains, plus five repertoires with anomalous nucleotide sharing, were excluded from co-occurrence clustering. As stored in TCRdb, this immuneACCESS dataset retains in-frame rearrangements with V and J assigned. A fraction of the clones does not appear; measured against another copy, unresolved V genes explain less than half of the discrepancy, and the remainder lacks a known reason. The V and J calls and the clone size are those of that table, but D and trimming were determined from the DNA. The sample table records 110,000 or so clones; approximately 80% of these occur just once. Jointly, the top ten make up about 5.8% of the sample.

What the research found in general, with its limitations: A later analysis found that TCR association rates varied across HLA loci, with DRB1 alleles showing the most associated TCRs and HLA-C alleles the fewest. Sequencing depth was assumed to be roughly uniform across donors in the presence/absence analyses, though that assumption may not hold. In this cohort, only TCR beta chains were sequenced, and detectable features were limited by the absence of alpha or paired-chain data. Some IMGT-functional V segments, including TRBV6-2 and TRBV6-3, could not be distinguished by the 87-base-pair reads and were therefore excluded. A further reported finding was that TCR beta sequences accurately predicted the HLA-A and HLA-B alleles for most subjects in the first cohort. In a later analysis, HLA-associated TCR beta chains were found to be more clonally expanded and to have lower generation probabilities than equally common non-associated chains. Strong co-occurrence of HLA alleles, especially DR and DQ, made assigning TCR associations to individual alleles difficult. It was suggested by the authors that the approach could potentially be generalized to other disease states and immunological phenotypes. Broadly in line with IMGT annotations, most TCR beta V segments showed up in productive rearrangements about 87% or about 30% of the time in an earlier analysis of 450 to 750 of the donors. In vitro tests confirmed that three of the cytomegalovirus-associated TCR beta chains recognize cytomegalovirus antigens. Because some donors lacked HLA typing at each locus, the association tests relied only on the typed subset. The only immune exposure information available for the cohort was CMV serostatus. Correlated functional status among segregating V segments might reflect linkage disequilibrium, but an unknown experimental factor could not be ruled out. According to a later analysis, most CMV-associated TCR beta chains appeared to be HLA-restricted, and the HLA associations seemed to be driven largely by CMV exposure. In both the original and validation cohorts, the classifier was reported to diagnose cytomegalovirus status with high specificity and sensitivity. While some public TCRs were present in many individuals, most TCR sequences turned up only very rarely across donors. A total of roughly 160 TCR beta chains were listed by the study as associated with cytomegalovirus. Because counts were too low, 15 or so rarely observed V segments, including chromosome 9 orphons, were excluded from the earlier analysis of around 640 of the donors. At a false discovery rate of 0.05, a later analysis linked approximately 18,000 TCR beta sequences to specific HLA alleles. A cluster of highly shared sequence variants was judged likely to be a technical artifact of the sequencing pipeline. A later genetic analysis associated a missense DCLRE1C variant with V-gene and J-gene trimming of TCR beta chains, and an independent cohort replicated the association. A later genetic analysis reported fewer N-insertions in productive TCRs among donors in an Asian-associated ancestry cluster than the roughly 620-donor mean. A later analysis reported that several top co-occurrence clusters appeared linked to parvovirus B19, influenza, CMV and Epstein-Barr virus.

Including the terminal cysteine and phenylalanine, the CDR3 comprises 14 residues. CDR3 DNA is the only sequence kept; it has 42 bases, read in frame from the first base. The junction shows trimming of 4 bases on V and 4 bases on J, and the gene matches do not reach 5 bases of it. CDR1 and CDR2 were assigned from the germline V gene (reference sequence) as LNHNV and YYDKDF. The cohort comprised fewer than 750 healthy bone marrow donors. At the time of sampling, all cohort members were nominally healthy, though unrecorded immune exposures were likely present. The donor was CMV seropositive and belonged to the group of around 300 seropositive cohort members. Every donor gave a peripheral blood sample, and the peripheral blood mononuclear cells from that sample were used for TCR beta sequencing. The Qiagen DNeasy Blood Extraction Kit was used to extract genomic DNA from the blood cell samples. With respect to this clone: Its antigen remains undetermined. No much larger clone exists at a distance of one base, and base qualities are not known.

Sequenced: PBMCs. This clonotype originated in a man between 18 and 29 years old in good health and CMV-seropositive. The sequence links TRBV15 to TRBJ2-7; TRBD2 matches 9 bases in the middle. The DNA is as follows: TGTGCCACCAGCAAGGCGGGGGGGCGGTACGAGCAGTACTTC. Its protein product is CATSKAGGRYEQYF. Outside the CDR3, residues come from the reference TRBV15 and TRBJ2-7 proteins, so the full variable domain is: DAMVIQNPRYQVTQFGKPVTLSCSQTLNHNVMYWYQQKSSQAPKLLFHYYDKDFNNEADTPDNFQSRRPNTSFCFLDIRSPGLGDTAMYLCATSKAGGRYEQYFGPGTRLTVT.